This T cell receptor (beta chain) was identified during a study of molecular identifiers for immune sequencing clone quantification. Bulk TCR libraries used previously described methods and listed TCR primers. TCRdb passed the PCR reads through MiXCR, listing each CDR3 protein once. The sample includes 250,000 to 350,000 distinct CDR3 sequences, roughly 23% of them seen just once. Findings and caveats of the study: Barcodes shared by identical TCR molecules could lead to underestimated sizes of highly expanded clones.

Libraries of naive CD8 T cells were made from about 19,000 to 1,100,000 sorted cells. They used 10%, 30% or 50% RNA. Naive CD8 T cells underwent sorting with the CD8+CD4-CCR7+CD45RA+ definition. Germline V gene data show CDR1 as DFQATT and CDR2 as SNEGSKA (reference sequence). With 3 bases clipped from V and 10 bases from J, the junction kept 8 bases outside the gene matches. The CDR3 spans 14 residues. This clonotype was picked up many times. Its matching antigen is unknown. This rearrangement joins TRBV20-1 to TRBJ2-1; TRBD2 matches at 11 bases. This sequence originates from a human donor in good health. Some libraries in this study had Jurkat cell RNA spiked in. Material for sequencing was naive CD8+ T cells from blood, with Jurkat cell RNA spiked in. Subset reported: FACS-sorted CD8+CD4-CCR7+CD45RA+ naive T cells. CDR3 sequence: CSASILAGEEEQFF. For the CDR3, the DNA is TGCAGTGCTAGCATACTAGCGGGAGAAGAGGAGCAGTTCTTC.